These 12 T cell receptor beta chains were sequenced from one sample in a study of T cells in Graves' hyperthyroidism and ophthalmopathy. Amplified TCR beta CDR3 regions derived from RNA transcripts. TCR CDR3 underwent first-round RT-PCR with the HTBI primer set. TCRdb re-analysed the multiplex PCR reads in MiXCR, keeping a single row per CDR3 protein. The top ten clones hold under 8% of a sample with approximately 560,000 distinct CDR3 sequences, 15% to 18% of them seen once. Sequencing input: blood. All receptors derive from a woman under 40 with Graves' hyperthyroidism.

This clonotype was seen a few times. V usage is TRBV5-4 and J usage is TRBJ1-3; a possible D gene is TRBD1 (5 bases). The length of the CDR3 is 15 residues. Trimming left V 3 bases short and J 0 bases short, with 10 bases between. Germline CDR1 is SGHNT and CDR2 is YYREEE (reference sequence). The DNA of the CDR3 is TGTGCCAGCAGCTCCGGGGACCGCTCTGGAAACACCATATATTTT. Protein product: CASSSGDRSGNTIYF.

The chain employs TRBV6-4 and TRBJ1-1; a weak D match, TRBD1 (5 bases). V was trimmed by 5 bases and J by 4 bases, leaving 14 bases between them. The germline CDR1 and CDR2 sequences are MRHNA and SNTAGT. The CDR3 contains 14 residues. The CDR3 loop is CASSKTVWATEAFF. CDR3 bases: TGTGCCAGCAGTAAGACAGTTTGGGCCACTGAAGCTTTCTTT.

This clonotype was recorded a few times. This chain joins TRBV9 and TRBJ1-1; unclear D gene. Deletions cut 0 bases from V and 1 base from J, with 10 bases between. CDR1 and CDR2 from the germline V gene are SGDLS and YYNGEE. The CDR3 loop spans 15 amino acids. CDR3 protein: CASSVGLEWNTEAFF. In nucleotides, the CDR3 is TGTGCCAGCAGCGTAGGTCTGGAGTGGAACACTGAAGCTTTCTTT.

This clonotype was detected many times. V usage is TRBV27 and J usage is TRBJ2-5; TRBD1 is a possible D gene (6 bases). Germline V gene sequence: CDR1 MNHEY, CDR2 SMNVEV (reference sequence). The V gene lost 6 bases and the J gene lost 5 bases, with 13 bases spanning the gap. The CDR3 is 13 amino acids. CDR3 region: CASSRGTSETQYF. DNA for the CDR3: TGTGCCAGCAGCCGTGGGACATCCGAGACCCAGTACTTC.

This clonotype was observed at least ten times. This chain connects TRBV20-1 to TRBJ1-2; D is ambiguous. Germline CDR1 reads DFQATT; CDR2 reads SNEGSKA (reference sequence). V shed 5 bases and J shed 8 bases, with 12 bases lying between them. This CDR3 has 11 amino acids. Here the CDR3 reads CSAQKWVGYTF. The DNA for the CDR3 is TGCAGTGCTCAAAAGTGGGTAGGCTACACCTTC.

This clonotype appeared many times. For the CDR3, the DNA is TGTGCCAGCAGCTTAGAGGCAGGAACGCATGAAAAACTGTTTTTT. Protein sequence: CASSLEAGTHEKLFF. This sequence joins TRBV7-9 and TRBJ1-4; no firm D call. Trimming left V 1 base short and J 6 bases short, with 12 bases between. Germline CDR1 reads SEHNR; CDR2 reads FQNEAQ (reference sequence). CDR3 length: 15 residues.

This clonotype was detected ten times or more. The CDR3 DNA reads as TGTGCCAGCTCAGGGACTAGCGAGATGCGGCAGTACTTC. Its translation: CASSGTSEMRQYF. This sequence joins TRBV6-1 and TRBJ2-7; 10 bases are shared with TRBD2. CDR1 and CDR2 from the germline V gene are MNHNS and SASEGT. CDR3 length: 13 residues. The junction had 10 bases not matched to a gene; V was cut back by 8 bases and J by 9 bases.

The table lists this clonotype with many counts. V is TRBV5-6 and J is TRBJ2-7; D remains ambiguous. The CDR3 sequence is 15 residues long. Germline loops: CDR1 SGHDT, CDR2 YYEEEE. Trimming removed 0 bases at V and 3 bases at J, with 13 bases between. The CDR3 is CASSLDIALSYEQYF. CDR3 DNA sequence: TGTGCCAGCAGCTTGGATATTGCACTCAGCTACGAGCAGTACTTC.

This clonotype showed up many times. CDR3: CASSSASGSNYEQFF. In DNA form, the CDR3 reads TGTGCCAGCAGCTCAGCTAGCGGGAGTAACTATGAGCAGTTCTTC. The chain recombines TRBV7-9 with TRBJ2-1; 10 bases map to TRBD2. The CDR3 length is 15 residues. J lost 8 bases, V lost 4 bases, and 8 bases had no gene match. CDR1 is SEHNR and CDR2 is FQNEAQ in the germline V gene (reference sequence).

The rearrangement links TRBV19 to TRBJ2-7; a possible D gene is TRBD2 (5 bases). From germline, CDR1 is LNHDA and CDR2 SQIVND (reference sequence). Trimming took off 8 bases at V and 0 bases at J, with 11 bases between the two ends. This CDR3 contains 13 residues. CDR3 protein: CASGYRGSYEQYF. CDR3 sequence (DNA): TGTGCCAGTGGATACCGGGGCTCCTACGAGCAGTACTTC.

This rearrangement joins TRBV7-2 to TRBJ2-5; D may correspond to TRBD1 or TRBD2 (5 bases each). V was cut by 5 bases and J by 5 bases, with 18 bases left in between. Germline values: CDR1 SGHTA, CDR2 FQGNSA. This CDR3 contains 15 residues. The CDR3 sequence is CASSPGTGKGETQYF. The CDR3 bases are TGTGCCAGCAGCCCGGGGACGGGGAAGGGCGAGACCCAGTACTTC.

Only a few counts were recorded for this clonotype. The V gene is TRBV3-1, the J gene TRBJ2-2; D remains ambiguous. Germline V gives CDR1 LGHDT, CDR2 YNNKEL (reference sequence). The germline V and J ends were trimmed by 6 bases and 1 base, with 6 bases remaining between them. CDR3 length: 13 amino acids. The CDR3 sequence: CASRKMNTGELFF. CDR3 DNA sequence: TGTGCCAGCAGGAAGATGAACACCGGGGAGCTGTTTTTT. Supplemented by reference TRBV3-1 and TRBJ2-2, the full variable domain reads DTAVSQTPKYLVTQMGNDKSIKCEQNLGHDTMYWYKQDSKKFLKIMFSYNNKELIINETVPNRFSPKSPDKAHLNLHINSLELGDSAVYFCASRKMNTGELFFGEGSRLTVL.